The clone carrying this TCR beta chain was seen a few times. Its target is unknown. The data originate from a study of cytomegalovirus exposure and HLA in healthy donors. Whole-study results and caveats: Most of the TCR beta V segments (in an earlier analysis) were productive either about 90% or about 30% of the time. Despite most TCR sequences being rare, some public TCRs occurred in many donors. Among donors in an Asian-associated ancestry cluster, a later analysis reportedly found fewer N-insertions than the roughly 680-donor mean.

The study ran its PCR with 60 Vbeta and 13 Jbeta primers. Repertoires were generated with immunoSEQ multiplex PCR, while TCRdb's copy carries only in-frame clones and drops some. Of about 90,000 clones listed, just over 65% are singletons. This clonotype was obtained from a man between 25 and 39 years old in good health and CMV-seronegative. The sequenced material came from PBMCs.

CDR3 sequence: CSGGRRIAKNIQYF. The CDR3 DNA reads as TGCAGCGGGGGGAGGAGAATAGCCAAAAACATTCAGTACTTC. The chain combines TRBV29-1 with TRBJ2-4; tentatively, D is TRBD2 (6 bases). CDR3 length equals 14 residues. In germline, CDR1 is SQVTM, CDR2 ANQGSEA. The V and J ends lost 7 bases and 0 bases respectively, with 13 bases between them. Full variable domain (remainder filled in from reference TRBV29-1 and TRBJ2-4): SAVISQKPSRDICQRGTSLTIQCQVDSQVTMMFWYRQQPGQSLTLIATANQGSEATYESGFVIDKFPISRPNLTFSTLTVSNMSPEDSSIYLCSGGRRIAKNIQYFGAGTRLSVL.